A selection of T cell receptor beta chains follows, all from one sample in a study of shared clonotypes between healthy human individuals. The table came from immunoSEQ multiplex PCR; TCRdb's copy has only in-frame clones and leaves some out. The sample includes fewer than 850,000 clones, less than 95% seen only once; the top ten take about a third. Sequenced input: memory CD8+ T cells from PBMCs. All receptors come from a man aged 18 to 35 in good health. Some clones in this sample may be carry-over from other donors' samples. The CDR3 runs from the conserved cysteine through the conserved F or W. Each record gives: V gene, J gene, D gene, clone size, CDR3 length, CDR3 protein, CDR3 DNA. A D gene is named only where the DNA matches it firmly. Size values are once, few and many counts, or a class for expanded clones, and some rows have none.

V gene: TRBV5-1
J gene: TRBJ2-7
D gene: TRBD1
clone size: -
CDR3 length: 15
CDR3 protein: CASSPRDRGHYEQYF
CDR3 DNA: TGCGCCAGCAGCCCCCGGGACAGGGGACACTACGAGCAGTACTTC

V gene: TRBV7-9
J gene: TRBJ2-7
D gene: -
clone size: -
CDR3 length: 12
CDR3 protein: CASSLVAYEQYF
CDR3 DNA: TGTGCCAGCAGCTTAGTGGCCTACGAGCAGTACTTC

V gene: TRBV28
J gene: TRBJ2-2
D gene: -
clone size: -
CDR3 length: 13
CDR3 protein: CASSLWSAGELFF
CDR3 DNA: TGTGCCAGCAGTTTATGGTCGGCCGGGGAGCTGTTTTTT

V gene: TRBV28
J gene: TRBJ1-1
D gene: -
clone size: -
CDR3 length: 14
CDR3 protein: CASSLLDRNTEAFF
CDR3 DNA: TGTGCCAGCAGTTTACTGGACAGGAACACTGAAGCTTTCTTT

V gene: TRBV2
J gene: TRBJ2-5
D gene: -
clone size: -
CDR3 length: 15
CDR3 protein: CASRRTVGVGETQYF
CDR3 DNA: TGTGCCAGCAGACGGACAGTCGGGGTAGGCGAGACCCAGTACTTC

V gene: TRBV9
J gene: TRBJ2-7
D gene: -
clone size: once
CDR3 length: 15
CDR3 protein: CASSVGRATSYEQYF
CDR3 DNA: TGTGCCAGCAGCGTCGGGCGGGCCACCTCCTACGAGCAGTACTTC

V gene: TRBV28
J gene: TRBJ2-7
D gene: -
clone size: -
CDR3 length: 13
CDR3 protein: CASSSLGDYEQYF
CDR3 DNA: TGTGCCAGCAGTAGCCTAGGTGACTACGAGCAGTACTTC

V gene: TRBV7-8
J gene: TRBJ2-6
D gene: -
clone size: -
CDR3 length: 16
CDR3 protein: CASSPGRLSGANVLTF
CDR3 DNA: TGTGCCAGCAGCCCCGGCCGGTTGTCTGGGGCCAACGTCCTGACTTTC

V gene: TRBV28
J gene: TRBJ2-5
D gene: -
clone size: -
CDR3 length: 13
CDR3 protein: CASSLGEEETQYF
CDR3 DNA: TGTGCCAGCAGTTTAGGGGAGGAAGAGACCCAGTACTTC

V gene: TRBV9
J gene: TRBJ1-3
D gene: -
clone size: -
CDR3 length: 14
CDR3 protein: CASRLMPSGNTIYF
CDR3 DNA: TGTGCCAGCCGGTTGATGCCCTCTGGAAACACCATATATTTT

V gene: TRBV18
J gene: TRBJ2-1
D gene: -
clone size: -
CDR3 length: 13
CDR3 protein: CASSPPGYNEQFF
CDR3 DNA: TGTGCCAGCTCACCACCGGGGTACAATGAGCAGTTCTTC

V gene: TRBV27
J gene: TRBJ2-3
D gene: -
clone size: -
CDR3 length: 15
CDR3 protein: CASSAFAVETDTQYF
CDR3 DNA: TGTGCCAGCAGTGCCTTTGCGGTGGAGACAGATACGCAGTATTTT

V gene: TRBV5-1
J gene: TRBJ2-7
D gene: TRBD1
clone size: -
CDR3 length: 15
CDR3 protein: CASSSGQGIVDEQYF
CDR3 DNA: TGCGCCAGCAGCTCAGGACAGGGGATCGTCGACGAGCAGTACTTC

V gene: TRBV7-9
J gene: TRBJ1-1
D gene: -
clone size: -
CDR3 length: 16
CDR3 protein: CASSLPPGQVNTEAFF
CDR3 DNA: TGTGCCAGCAGCTTACCCCCGGGGCAAGTGAACACTGAAGCTTTCTTT

V gene: TRBV6-6
J gene: TRBJ2-7
D gene: -
clone size: -
CDR3 length: 15
CDR3 protein: CASSSEAGTSYEQYF
CDR3 DNA: TGTGCCAGCAGTTCCGAGGCGGGGACGTCCTACGAGCAGTACTTC

V gene: TRBV6-5
J gene: TRBJ2-7
D gene: TRBD1
clone size: -
CDR3 length: 15
CDR3 protein: CASSYTGGGSYEQYF
CDR3 DNA: TGTGCCAGCAGTTATACAGGGGGCGGATCCTACGAGCAGTACTTC

V gene: TRBV14
J gene: TRBJ2-2
D gene: -
clone size: -
CDR3 length: 18
CDR3 protein: CASSQDYYVSLPTGELFF
CDR3 DNA: TGTGCCAGCAGCCAAGATTATTATGTTTCCCTCCCCACCGGGGAGCTGTTTTTT

V gene: TRBV5-5
J gene: TRBJ1-5
D gene: TRBD1
clone size: -
CDR3 length: 16
CDR3 protein: CASSLTTGLSNQPQHF
CDR3 DNA: TGTGCCAGCAGCTTGACGACAGGGTTGAGCAATCAGCCCCAGCATTTT

V gene: TRBV19
J gene: TRBJ1-3
D gene: TRBD1
clone size: -
CDR3 length: 15
CDR3 protein: CASSPGTGPGNTIYF
CDR3 DNA: TGTGCCAGTAGTCCTGGGACAGGCCCTGGAAACACCATATATTTT

V gene: TRBV27
J gene: TRBJ2-1
D gene: -
clone size: once
CDR3 length: 15
CDR3 protein: CASTPTGVSYNEQFF
CDR3 DNA: TGTGCCAGCACCCCGACAGGCGTCTCCTACAATGAGCAGTTCTTC

V gene: TRBV5-1
J gene: TRBJ2-1
D gene: TRBD2
clone size: -
CDR3 length: 15
CDR3 protein: CASSLGGLADNEQFF
CDR3 DNA: TGCGCCAGCAGCCTGGGGGGACTAGCGGACAATGAGCAGTTCTTC

V gene: TRBV29-1
J gene: TRBJ1-1
D gene: TRBD1
clone size: -
CDR3 length: 14
CDR3 protein: CSVPRQGGNTEAFF
CDR3 DNA: TGCAGCGTTCCGAGACAGGGCGGGAACACTGAAGCTTTCTTT

V gene: TRBV13
J gene: TRBJ2-7
D gene: -
clone size: -
CDR3 length: 13
CDR3 protein: CASSQGLNYEQYF
CDR3 DNA: TGTGCCAGCAGCCAGGGACTCAACTACGAGCAGTACTTC